Listed here are 24 T cell receptor beta chains from one sample, sequenced in a study of T cell responses to AZD1222 COVID-19 vaccine. Sequenced by immunoSEQ multiplex PCR; TCRdb stores in-frame clones only, minus some. The sample lists about 45,000 clones; around 80% were seen once. The sequencing used peripheral blood, collected 28 days after the second dose of the MenACWY control vaccine. The source is an adult who received the MenACWY meningococcal vaccine as a control.

The chain links TRBV27 to TRBJ1-2; 7 bases match TRBD1. CDR3 size: 15 residues. Trimming took 6 bases from V and 3 from J; bases not matched to a gene: 10. Germline CDR1 and CDR2: MNHEY and SMNVEV (reference sequence). The CDR3 region is CASSKGATGHYGYTF. DNA of the CDR3: TGTGCCAGCAGCAAGGGGGCGACAGGGCACTATGGCTACACCTTC.

This chain uses TRBV2 with TRBJ1-2; D gene ambiguous. This CDR3 contains 15 residues. The V end lost 7 bases, the J end lost 6 bases, and 21 bases lay between the germline ends. Germline V lookup: CDR1 SNHLY, CDR2 FYNNEI. This CDR3 is CASMVPPRELDGYTF. CDR3 DNA: TGTGCCAGCATGGTCCCCCCCCGTGAACTAGATGGCTACACCTTC.

V gene TRBV6-5 combines with J gene TRBJ2-2; 8 positions match TRBD2. Trimming removed 11 bases from V and 2 bases from J; junction bases left unmatched: 7. Germline CDR1 MNHEY, CDR2 SVGAGI. CDR3 length: 14 amino acids. CDR3 in DNA: TGTGCCGTGCGGGGGGCCCAAAACACCGGGGAGCTGTTTTTT. It codes for CAVRGAQNTGELFF.

This clone was seen a few times. The chain combines TRBV5-1 with TRBJ2-3; D unclear. V was shortened by 1 base and J by 6 bases, with 12 bases between the two germline ends. This CDR3 has 14 amino acids. The germline CDR1 and CDR2 sequences are SGHRS and YFSETQ. As DNA, the CDR3 is TGCGCCAGCAGCTTGTCGTCCCCCAGCGATACGCAGTATTTT. Protein product: CASSLSSPSDTQYF.

V is TRBV28 and J is TRBJ1-1, with D uncertain. CDR1 MDHEN and CDR2 SYDVKM come from the germline V gene. Trimming left V 7 bases short and J 0 bases short, with 6 bases between. This CDR3 spans 12 amino acids. CDR3 in DNA: TGTGCCAGCAACGGGATGAACACTGAAGCTTTCTTT. It encodes CASNGMNTEAFF.

CDR3: CASSLVLMNTEAFF. The CDR3 nucleotides read TGTGCCAGCAGCTTAGTTCTCATGAACACTGAAGCTTTCTTT. This rearrangement joins TRBV11-2 to TRBJ1-1; D unclear. Germline CDR1 is SGHAT and CDR2 is FQNNGV. Trimming left V 1 base short and J 0 bases short, with 6 bases between. The CDR3 spans 14 residues.

V usage is TRBV29-1 and J usage is TRBJ1-4; D remains unclear. Germline CDR1 is SQVTM and CDR2 is ANQGSEA. The CDR3 is 14 residues long. V gave up 7 bases and J gave up 4 bases, with 16 bases separating them. CDR3 residues: CSAIYRALNEKLFF. CDR3 in DNA: TGCAGCGCAATTTACCGGGCCCTTAATGAAAAACTGTTTTTT. Variable domain in full (rest from reference TRBV29-1 and TRBJ1-4): SAVISQKPSRDICQRGTSLTIQCQVDSQVTMMFWYRQQPGQSLTLIATANQGSEATYESGFVIDKFPISRPNLTFSTLTVSNMSPEDSSIYLCSAIYRALNEKLFFGSGTQLSVL.

The chain links TRBV5-5 to TRBJ1-3, with D uncertain. The CDR3 spans 16 residues. Germline V gives CDR1 SGHKS, CDR2 YYEKEE (reference sequence). The V gene lost 0 bases and the J gene lost 0 bases, with 10 bases spanning the gap. CDR3: CASSLGRPASGNTIYF. The CDR3 DNA reads TGTGCCAGCAGCTTGGGTAGACCAGCCTCTGGAAACACCATATATTTT.

The V gene is TRBV27, the J gene TRBJ2-5, with 11 nucleotides matching TRBD2. V lost 5 bases to trimming and J lost 5 bases; unmatched junction nucleotides: 13. The CDR3 consists of 17 residues. The germline gives CDR1 MNHEY, CDR2 SMNVEV (reference sequence). CDR3 nucleotides: TGTGCCAGCAGTAGAACTAGCGGGAGTACTATTTTGGAGACCCAGTACTTC. Its protein product is CASSRTSGSTILETQYF.

The rearrangement links TRBV5-1 to TRBJ1-3; D not resolved. The CDR3 contains 17 residues. Deletions cut 0 bases from V and 0 bases from J, with 13 bases between. Germline values: CDR1 SGHRS, CDR2 YFSETQ. The chain's CDR3 is CASSLAGPASSGNTIYF. As DNA, the CDR3 is TGCGCCAGCAGCTTGGCCGGCCCGGCAAGCTCTGGAAACACCATATATTTT.

This clone was seen a handful of times. This CDR3 is CSVGVTGTLNTEAFF. The DNA for the CDR3 is TGCAGCGTCGGGGTGACAGGGACTTTGAACACTGAAGCTTTCTTT. The V gene is TRBV29-1, the J gene TRBJ1-1; TRBD1 agrees at 7 bases. Germline CDR1 SQVTM, CDR2 ANQGSEA. J gave up 0 bases and V 6 bases, and 10 bases lay outside the gene matches. The CDR3 runs to 15 residues. Full variable domain (rest looked up from reference TRBV29-1 and TRBJ1-1): SAVISQKPSRDICQRGTSLTIQCQVDSQVTMMFWYRQQPGQSLTLIATANQGSEATYESGFVIDKFPISRPNLTFSTLTVSNMSPEDSSIYLCSVGVTGTLNTEAFFGQGTRLTVV.

This CDR3 reads CASSPRGGLYNEQFF. The CDR3 nucleotides are TGTGCCAGCAGCCCCCGCGGGGGCCTGTACAATGAGCAGTTCTTC. The chain employs TRBV9 and TRBJ2-1; a possible D gene is TRBD2 (7 bases). With 4 bases removed from V and 4 bases from J, the gap between germline ends came to 15 bases. Germline CDR1 is SGDLS and CDR2 is YYNGEE. This CDR3 region has 15 residues.

The sample holds many counts of this clone. The chain has TRBV18 and TRBJ1-5, with a possible D match to TRBD1 (5 bases). V was shortened by 3 bases and J by 5 bases, with 8 bases between the two germline ends. Germline values: CDR1 KGHSH, CDR2 LQKENI. The CDR3 spans 13 residues. CDR3 residues: CASSPGRDQPQHF. As DNA, the CDR3 is TGTGCCAGCTCACCCGGCAGGGATCAGCCCCAGCATTTT. The variable domain in full, with the rest retrieved from reference TRBV18 and TRBJ1-5, is NAGVMQNPRHLVRRRGQEARLRCSPMKGHSHVYWYRQLPEEGLKFMVYLQKENIIDESGMPKERFSAEFPKEGPSILRIQQVVRGDSAAYFCASSPGRDQPQHFGDGTRLSIL.

For this clone: One base away lies a much larger clone, so this may be a sequencing read error. CDR3: CAPSSRAGGGGELFF. CDR3 coding DNA: TGTGCCCCCAGCTCCCGGGCGGGGGGGGGCGGGGAGCTGTTTTTT. This chain connects TRBV3-1 (or the pseudogene TRBV3-2) to TRBJ2-2; 9 nucleotides agree with TRBD2. Looked up from germline, CDR1 is LGHDT and CDR2 is YNNKEL (reference sequence). Trimming at V came to 11 bases and at J to 7 bases, leaving 14 bases not matched to a gene. The CDR3 spans 15 residues.

This clone was seen only a few times. The chain is built from TRBV19 and TRBJ1-2; weak D call: TRBD1 (5 bases). The CDR3 loop spans 15 amino acids. Per the germline V gene, CDR1 is LNHDA and CDR2 is SQIVND (reference sequence). V was cut by 5 bases and J by 11 bases, with 24 bases left in between. CDR3 amino acids: CASSVARVGTYGYTF. CDR3 DNA sequence: TGTGCCAGTAGTGTAGCCCGCGTGGGGACCTACGGTTACACCTTC.

The chain is built from TRBV19 and TRBJ2-1, with D possibly being TRBD2 (6 bases). CDR3 length equals 12 residues. Germline loops: CDR1 LNHDA, CDR2 SQIVND (reference sequence). The V and J ends lost 9 bases and 5 bases respectively, with 11 bases between them. The CDR3 bases are TGTGCCAGCGGGACTGTTAACAATGAGCAGTTCTTC. Protein: CASGTVNNEQFF.

This chain connects TRBV21-1 to TRBJ1-5; the DNA was not compared with TRBD1, the D call given in the table. TRBV21-1 is noted as a pseudogene. The CDR3 spans 14 residues. The chain's CDR3 is CASGRDRVCQPQHF. The DNA of the CDR3 is TGTGCCAGCGGCCGGGACAGGGTTTGCCAGCCCCAGCATTTT.

The CDR3 coding sequence is TGTGCCAGCGACAATGGACAGGGAAGGAATTCACCCCTCCACTTT. Amino acid sequence: CASDNGQGRNSPLHF. The chain is built from TRBV6-6 and TRBJ1-6; the match to TRBD1 covers 8 bases. The CDR3 totals 15 residues. Germline values: CDR1 MNHNY, CDR2 SVGAGI (reference sequence). V gave up 8 bases and J gave up 7 bases; unmatched junction bases: 10.

V is TRBV4-1 and J is TRBJ1-4, with a possible D match to TRBD1 (6 bases). This CDR3 contains 17 residues. V lost 1 base to trimming and J lost 7 bases, with 19 bases between them. CDR1 and CDR2 from the germline V gene are MGHRA and YSYEKL. This CDR3 reads CASSQVPRGGGGEKLFF. The DNA of the CDR3 is TGCGCCAGCAGCCAAGTCCCCAGGGGCGGGGGTGGTGAAAAACTGTTTTTT.

V and J are TRBV11-3 and TRBJ2-1; 7 bases fit TRBD2. Germline CDR1 reads SGHNT; CDR2 reads YENEEA. Unmatched junction bases numbered 4, after V lost 3 bases and J lost 5 bases. CDR3 length: 14 residues. This CDR3 reads CASSLGGSDNEQFF. For the CDR3, the DNA is TGTGCCAGCAGCTTGGGCGGGAGTGACAATGAGCAGTTCTTC.

The J gene is TRBJ1-5, the V gene TRBV29-1; 8 positions agree with TRBD1. The CDR3 is made up of 13 amino acids. Germline values: CDR1 SQVTM, CDR2 ANQGSEA. Unmatched junction bases numbered 6, after V lost 4 bases and J lost 7 bases. In DNA, the CDR3 is TGCAGCGTTGCCCGGGACAGGACCCAGCCCCAGCATTTT. Residues: CSVARDRTQPQHF.

This chain uses TRBV11-3 with TRBJ1-6; D remains unclear. Germline V gene sequence: CDR1 SGHNT, CDR2 YENEEA. V was cut by 3 bases and J by 6 bases, with 6 bases left in between. The CDR3 extends over 13 amino acids. Here the CDR3 reads CASSFQINSPLHF. CDR3 nucleotides: TGTGCCAGCAGCTTCCAGATTAATTCACCCCTCCACTTT.

The chain joins TRBV7-2 to TRBJ2-3; D possibly matches TRBD1 or TRBD2 (5 bases each). V was trimmed by 2 bases and J by 6 bases, leaving 15 bases between them. This CDR3 has 15 amino acids. Germline V lookup: CDR1 SGHTA, CDR2 FQGNSA. The CDR3 loop reads CASSLTGLLGDTQYF. The CDR3 coding sequence is TGTGCCAGCAGCTTAACGGGGCTTCTTGGGGATACGCAGTATTTT. Variable domain in full (rest from reference TRBV7-2 and TRBJ2-3): GAGVSQSPSNKVTEKGKDVELRCDPISGHTALYWYRQSLGQGLEFLIYFQGNSAPDKSGLPSDRFSAERTGGSVSTLTIQRTQQEDSAVYLCASSLTGLLGDTQYFGPGTRLTVL.

DNA of the CDR3: TGCGCCAGCAGCCAAGACTTCGGGGGCTTGGTCAATGAGCAGTTCTTC. Protein product: CASSQDFGGLVNEQFF. The chain couples TRBV4-1 to TRBJ2-1; either TRBD1 or TRBD2 may supply D (6 bases each). Looked up from germline, CDR1 is MGHRA and CDR2 is YSYEKL. The CDR3 length is 16 residues. The V gene lost 0 bases and the J gene lost 6 bases, with 15 bases spanning the gap.